The 30 T cell receptor beta chains presented below share a single source sample, sequenced in a study of T cells in Graves' hyperthyroidism and ophthalmopathy. Regions amplified from RNA transcripts were the TCR beta CDR3 regions. First-round RT-PCR of the TCR CDR3 relied on the HTBI primer set. TCRdb re-analysed the multiplex PCR reads in MiXCR, keeping a single row per CDR3 protein. The sample has hundreds of thousands of distinct CDR3 sequences, around 40% seen once. The sample comprised blood. These receptors were obtained from a woman aged 40 to 49 with Graves' hyperthyroidism.

The chain joins TRBV10-3 to TRBJ1-1, with TRBD1 matching over 10 bases. This CDR3 is built from 17 residues. The V gene end was trimmed by 2 bases and the J gene end by 1 base; junction bases not matched to a gene: 7. The V gene's germline CDR1 is ENHRY and CDR2 SYGVKD. The CDR3 DNA is TGTGCCATCAGTGAGGGGGGGACAGGGGAATCGAACACTGAAGCTTTCTTT. Its translation: CAISEGGTGESNTEAFF.

The chain couples TRBV25-1 to TRBJ2-5; 9 nucleotides align to TRBD1. The CDR3 loop spans 13 amino acids. V gave up 10 bases and J gave up 9 bases; unmatched junction bases: 12. Looked up from germline, CDR1 is MGHDK and CDR2 is SYGVNS. CDR3 bases: TGTGCCAACGAGCGGGACAGGGCTGAGGCCCAGTACTTC. Its protein is CANERDRAEAQYF.

This clonotype was picked up many times. The V call is TRBV5-1, the J call TRBJ1-5, with a tentative D call TRBD1 (5 bases). The CDR3 is 13 residues long. Germline V gives CDR1 SGHRS, CDR2 YFSETQ. Trimming pared 5 bases from V and 5 bases from J, leaving 11 bases between. CDR3 sequence reads: CASSLGDYQPQHF. The CDR3, as DNA: TGCGCCAGCAGTCTGGGGGATTATCAGCCCCAGCATTTT. Supplemented by reference TRBV5-1 and TRBJ1-5, the full variable domain reads KAGVTQTPRYLIKTRGQQVTLSCSPISGHRSVSWYQQTPGQGLQFLFEYFSETQRNKGNFPGRFSGRQFSNSRSEMNVSTLELGDSALYLCASSLGDYQPQHFGDGTRLSIL.

The gene calls are TRBV6-1 and TRBJ2-5; D is tentatively TRBD1 or TRBD2 (7 bases each). CDR3 length: 15 residues. V dropped 7 bases and J dropped 3 bases, with 18 bases sitting between them. Germline CDR1 and CDR2: MNHNS and SASEGT. This chain's CDR3 is CASNPPGGAEETQYF. In DNA form, the CDR3 reads TGTGCCAGCAACCCCCCAGGGGGGGCCGAAGAGACCCAGTACTTC.

This clonotype showed up many times. The rearrangement joins TRBV10-1 to TRBJ1-1; D may be TRBD1 (5 bases). V gave up 4 bases and J gave up 6 bases, with 18 bases separating them. CDR1 is WNHNN, CDR2 SYGVQD, per germline (reference sequence). The CDR3 consists of 15 residues. The CDR3: CASSGSGKGIAEAFF. CDR3 bases: TGCGCCAGCAGTGGTTCAGGGAAGGGAATCGCTGAAGCTTTCTTT.

This clonotype was seen only a few times. This sequence joins TRBV28 and TRBJ2-7; 7 bases line up with TRBD1. The CDR3 extends over 13 amino acids. The J segment lost 7 bases and the V segment lost 5 bases, leaving 8 bases of the junction unmatched. Germline V gives CDR1 MDHEN, CDR2 SYDVKM. CDR3 DNA: TGTGCCAGCAGTCCCTGGACAGGAGGAGAGCAGTACTTC. This translates into CASSPWTGGEQYF.

The CDR3 bases are TGTGCCAGCAGCTTCCTCGTGGGACCTGGCTACACCTTC. It encodes CASSFLVGPGYTF. V and J are TRBV11-2 and TRBJ1-2; possibly TRBD1 for D (5 bases). V was shortened by 3 bases and J by 7 bases, with 12 bases between the two germline ends. The CDR3 loop spans 13 amino acids. Germline V gene data show CDR1 as SGHAT and CDR2 as FQNNGV.

This clonotype was seen a handful of times. V is TRBV20-1 and J is TRBJ2-6; no clear D. The germline CDR1 and CDR2 sequences are DFQATT and SNEGSKA (reference sequence). The CDR3 length is 14 residues. V was pared by 5 bases and J by 0 bases, with 8 bases between. CDR3 loop: CSALIFSGANVLTF. The CDR3 DNA follows: TGCAGTGCTTTAATCTTCTCTGGGGCCAACGTCCTGACTTTC.

At least ten counts were recorded for this clonotype. The chain combines TRBV5-1 with TRBJ1-2; D not resolved. CDR1 is SGHRS and CDR2 is YFSETQ in the germline V gene. With 3 bases removed from V and 2 bases from J, the gap between germline ends came to 8 bases. The CDR3 covers 13 residues. The CDR3 coding sequence is TGCGCCAGCAGCTCCGCGGGAAACTATGGCTACACCTTC. This codes for CASSSAGNYGYTF.

The chain combines TRBV20-1 with TRBJ1-5; 7 bases are shared with TRBD1. The CDR3 loop spans 14 amino acids. Germline V CDR1 and CDR2: DFQATT, SNEGSKA (reference sequence). J lost 5 bases, V lost 6 bases, and 10 bases had no gene match. In nucleotides, the CDR3 is TGCAGTGCCTCCGAGGGGGCCTGGCATCAGCCCCAGCATTTT. Residues: CSASEGAWHQPQHF.

There are many counts of this clonotype. The CDR3 region has the DNA TGTGCCAGCAGCACGGCTCATGGGGCTAATGAAAAACTGTTTTTT. Translation: CASSTAHGANEKLFF. The chain is built from TRBV9 and TRBJ1-4; no clear D. Germline lookup yields CDR1 SGDLS and CDR2 YYNGEE. This CDR3 has 15 residues. V lost 4 bases to trimming and J lost 3 bases, with 13 bases between them. The whole variable domain, remainder taken from reference TRBV9 and TRBJ1-4, is DSGVTQTPKHLITATGQRVTLRCSPRSGDLSVYWYQQSLDQGLQFLIQYYNGEERAKGNILERFSAQQFPDLHSELNLSSLELGDSALYFCASSTAHGANEKLFFGSGTQLSVL.

This clonotype was seen more than once but under ten times. The chain combines TRBV12-3 or TRBV12-4 with TRBJ2-5, with D unresolved. V dropped 7 bases and J dropped 5 bases, with 11 bases sitting between them. The CDR3 extends over 12 amino acids. CDR3 nucleotide sequence: TGTGCCAGCACATATGGGGTGGAGACCCAGTACTTC. This translates into CASTYGVETQYF.

In this sample, this clonotype turned up many times. The CDR3 loop reads CASSLLTEAFF. The DNA of the CDR3 is TGTGCCAGCAGCTTACTGACTGAAGCTTTCTTT. J is TRBJ1-1 and V is TRBV7-2; no firm D call. Deletions cut 2 bases from V and 5 bases from J, with 3 bases between. The germline V gene has CDR1 SGHTA and CDR2 FQGNSA. The CDR3 sequence is 11 residues long.

At least ten counts were recorded for this clonotype. The chain has TRBV9 and TRBJ1-1; D uncertain. V lost 3 bases, J lost 3 bases, and 15 bases lay in between. The CDR3 totals 15 residues. CDR1 and CDR2 from the germline V gene are SGDLS and YYNGEE. This CDR3 reads CASSGEALIDTEAFF. CDR3 in DNA: TGTGCCAGCAGCGGGGAAGCTTTGATCGACACTGAAGCTTTCTTT. Full variable domain (outside the CDR3, taken from reference TRBV9 and TRBJ1-1): DSGVTQTPKHLITATGQRVTLRCSPRSGDLSVYWYQQSLDQGLQFLIQYYNGEERAKGNILERFSAQQFPDLHSELNLSSLELGDSALYFCASSGEALIDTEAFFGQGTRLTVV.

In regard to this clonotype: At one end the junction does not follow the germline gene, possibly because of a read error. The V and J genes are TRBV5-6 and TRBJ1-1; D not resolved. This CDR3 comprises 14 residues. The germline CDR1 and CDR2 sequences are SGHDT and YYEEEE. The chain's CDR3 is CASSLEQTIAEAFF. CDR3 coding DNA: TGTGCCAGCAGTTTGGAACAGACGATCGCTGAAGCTTTCTTT.

This clonotype was detected many times. The chain recombines TRBV10-3 with TRBJ1-5; 7 positions agree with TRBD1. The CDR3 runs to 14 residues. Germline CDR1 is ENHRY and CDR2 is SYGVKD. The J segment lost 1 base and the V segment lost 3 bases, leaving 0 bases of the junction unmatched. The CDR3 DNA is TGTGCCATCAGTGAACAGGGGAGCAATCAGCCCCAGCATTTT. Encoded protein: CAISEQGSNQPQHF.

This clonotype was picked up many times. The chain uses TRBV5-5 and TRBJ1-2; 8 nucleotides agree with TRBD1. The V and J ends lost 0 bases and 2 bases, in that order; junction bases with no gene match: 3. Germline CDR1 is SGHKS and CDR2 is YYEKEE (reference sequence). This CDR3 comprises 15 residues. CDR3 sequence (DNA): TGTGCCAGCAGCTTGGATGGACAGGGAAACTATGGCTACACCTTC. Translating it yields CASSLDGQGNYGYTF.

In its sample, this clonotype was seen many times. The chain has TRBV2 and TRBJ1-4; D not resolved. V was pared by 2 bases and J by 0 bases, with 7 bases between. The CDR3 length is 15 residues. The germline V gene has CDR1 SNHLY and CDR2 FYNNEI. For the CDR3, the DNA is TGTGCCAGCAGTGAACAGCTTGCAACTAATGAAAAACTGTTTTTT. Its translation is CASSEQLATNEKLFF.

Regarding this clonotype: This could be a read error, since a much larger clone is one nucleotide away. The chain employs TRBV29-1 and TRBJ2-6; TRBD2 aligns across 8 bases. This CDR3 contains 14 residues. CDR1 is SQVTM and CDR2 is ANQGSEA in the germline V gene. In DNA, the CDR3 is TGCAGCGTTGAAGAGAGAGCGGGGGCCAACATCCTGACTTTC. This encodes CSVEERAGANILTF.

The table lists this clonotype with many counts. The chain combines TRBV7-2 with TRBJ1-5; D ambiguous. Trimming pared 0 bases from V and 5 bases from J, leaving 8 bases between. Germline values: CDR1 SGHTA, CDR2 FQGNSA. This CDR3 contains 14 residues. The CDR3 bases are TGTGCCAGCAGCTTAGCGCCCTACGATCAGCCCCAGCATTTT. Protein sequence: CASSLAPYDQPQHF.

The chain links TRBV19 to TRBJ1-1, with 9 bases identical to TRBD1. V shed 3 bases and J 4 bases; nucleotides not matched to a gene: 3. CDR3 size: 14 residues. Germline CDR1 LNHDA, CDR2 SQIVND (reference sequence). CDR3 residues: CASSIPGQGTEAFF. The DNA for the CDR3 is TGTGCCAGTAGTATTCCGGGACAGGGCACTGAAGCTTTCTTT. Variable domain in full (rest from reference TRBV19 and TRBJ1-1): DGGITQSPKYLFRKEGQNVTLSCEQNLNHDAMYWYRQDPGQGLRLIYYSQIVNDFQKGDIAEGYSVSREKKESFPLTVTSAQKNPTAFYLCASSIPGQGTEAFFGQGTRLTVV.

This clonotype has a count of ten or more. This chain connects TRBV14 to TRBJ2-2; the match to TRBD1 covers 7 bases. This CDR3 comprises 14 residues. From germline, CDR1 is SGHDN and CDR2 FVKESK. V shed 6 bases and J 1 base; nucleotides not matched to a gene: 2. The chain's CDR3 is CASRRTGNTGELFF. The CDR3 DNA sequence: TGTGCCAGCAGACGGACAGGGAACACCGGGGAGCTGTTTTTT. Using reference TRBV14 and TRBJ2-2 for the parts outside the CDR3, the full variable domain is EAGVTQFPSHSVIEKGQTVTLRCDPISGHDNLYWYRRVMGKEIKFLLHFVKESKQDESGMPNNRFLAERTGGTYSTLKVQPAELEDSGVYFCASRRTGNTGELFFGEGSRLTVL.

This clonotype was recorded at least ten times. The chain is built from TRBV20-1 and TRBJ2-2; D not certain. This CDR3 is built from 15 residues. Trimming took 6 bases from V and 1 from J, leaving 15 bases between them. Looked up from germline, CDR1 is DFQATT and CDR2 is SNEGSKA (reference sequence). The CDR3 spells CSAASPRENTGELFF. Written as DNA, the CDR3 is TGCAGTGCGGCCTCCCCCCGCGAGAACACCGGGGAGCTGTTTTTT.

The genes are TRBV7-6 and TRBJ2-7; D is perhaps TRBD2 (5 bases). The CDR3 is 12 residues long. Trimming took off 8 bases at V and 7 bases at J, with 15 bases between the two ends. Looked up from germline, CDR1 is SGHVS and CDR2 is FNYEAQ. CDR3 loop: CASGFKGAEQYF. CDR3 DNA sequence: TGTGCCAGCGGTTTTAAGGGAGCTGAGCAGTACTTC.

The rearrangement links TRBV6-5 to TRBJ1-5, with a possible D match to TRBD1 (5 bases). This CDR3 has 13 amino acids. V was cut by 11 bases and J by 2 bases, with 13 bases left in between. Looked up from germline, CDR1 is MNHEY and CDR2 is SVGAGI. The CDR3 sequence is CAYPWGGNQPQHF. In DNA form, the CDR3 reads TGTGCCTACCCTTGGGGGGGCAATCAGCCCCAGCATTTT.

The rearrangement uses TRBV6-5 and TRBJ2-7, with D possibly matching TRBD1 (7 bases). V lost 0 bases, J lost 5 bases, and 20 bases lay in between. The V gene's germline CDR1 is MNHEY and CDR2 SVGAGI. This CDR3 has 17 amino acids. The CDR3 DNA reads TGTGCCAGCAGTTACTCTCCCGGGGCAGGGGGGTCCAACGAGCAGTACTTC. It yields the protein CASSYSPGAGGSNEQYF.

The chain combines TRBV28 with TRBJ1-1; no clear D. This CDR3 spans 14 amino acids. V was shortened by 6 bases and J by 2 bases, with 13 bases between the two germline ends. Germline CDR1 reads MDHEN; CDR2 reads SYDVKM. The CDR3 protein is CASSQEDGNTEAFF. The CDR3 nucleotides read TGTGCCAGCAGCCAGGAAGATGGTAACACTGAAGCTTTCTTT.

Note on this clonotype: This may arise from a read error, as a much more abundant clone is one base away. J is TRBJ1-2 and V is TRBV20-1, with D possibly TRBD1 on 6 matching bases. Trimming left V 3 bases short and J 4 bases short, with 9 bases between. The germline V gene encodes CDR1 DFQATT and CDR2 SNEGSKA (reference sequence). The CDR3 is 12 residues long. The CDR3 DNA follows: TGCAGTGCTAGCCAGGGGTCCTATGGCTACACCTTC. Translating gives CSASQGSYGYTF.

The chain recombines TRBV5-8 with TRBJ2-1; D is unresolved. There are 12 residues in the CDR3. Germline V gene sequence: CDR1 SGHTS, CDR2 YDEGEE. V was pared by 3 bases and J by 8 bases, with 9 bases between. CDR3 sequence: CASSWYSDEQFF. The CDR3 DNA reads TGTGCCAGCAGCTGGTACTCGGATGAGCAGTTCTTC.

This clonotype has a count of ten or more. The genes are TRBV14 and TRBJ1-2, with no clear D. The germline V gene encodes CDR1 SGHDN and CDR2 FVKESK. The CDR3 covers 13 residues. Trimming left V 4 bases short and J 1 base short, with 7 bases between. The CDR3 nucleotides read TGTGCCAGCAGCCTACAAATTAACTATGGCTACACCTTC. This sequence encodes CASSLQINYGYTF.